This entry concerns a single TCR beta chain. This sample was included in a study of OX40 agonist ivuxolimab in advanced cancers. People who had autoimmune disease history or systemic immunosuppression were excluded. Only in-frame clones appear in the TCRdb table, and some are missing; sequencing was by immunoSEQ multiplex PCR. The sample yields about 64,000 clones, roughly 87% seen once. The specimen was CD4+ or CD8+ T cells sorted from blood, collected in a trial of the OX40 agonist ivuxolimab. This receptor was taken from an adult with an advanced solid tumor such as melanoma, head and neck, liver or kidney cancer.

CDR3 in DNA: TGTGCCAGCAGTGAAAAGGTCTCCTACGAGCAGTACTTC. Its translation: CASSEKVSYEQYF. The chain combines TRBV2 with TRBJ2-7; no definite D call. Germline V lookup: CDR1 SNHLY, CDR2 FYNNEI. CDR3 length equals 13 residues. Trimming took off 2 bases at V and 0 bases at J, with 5 bases between the two ends.